These 24 T cell receptor beta chains share one sample of origin, sequenced in a study of T cell repertoires in cytomegalovirus infection. For these TCRs, the target antigens are not known. TCRdb re-called the reads through MiXCR, storing one row per CDR3 protein. Of approximately 910,000 distinct CDR3 sequences listed, roughly 30% are singletons. The specimen comprised cultured CD8+ T cells from PBMCs, sampled from culture after CMV antigen stimulation. The receptor source for this set is a human donor in good health (CMV status not recorded). Some clones in this sample may be carry-over from other donors' samples.

With regard to this clonotype: A much larger clone sits a single nucleotide away, making a read error possible. The V call is TRBV24-1, the J call TRBJ2-5; possibly TRBD1 for D (5 bases). Germline V lookup: CDR1 KGHDR, CDR2 SFDVKD. The CDR3 is made up of 15 amino acids. CDR3 bases: TGTACCACCAGTGCTCGCCAGGGCCCTGCTGAGACCCAGTACTTC. Translating gives CTTSARQGPAETQYF.

The chain couples TRBV29-1 to TRBJ1-4; 7 bases fit TRBD1. Per the germline V gene, CDR1 is SQVTM and CDR2 is ANQGSEA. The CDR3 has 13 residues. Germline trimming cut 6 bases from V and 6 bases from J; bases unmatched to any gene: 7. The CDR3 region is CSVRDSGYEKLFF. The CDR3 nucleotides read TGCAGCGTCCGGGACAGTGGATATGAAAAACTGTTTTTT.

This chain links TRBV6-1 with TRBJ2-1; 9 nucleotides agree with TRBD1. Trimming took 6 bases from V and 6 from J; bases not matched to a gene: 9. Germline CDR1 is MNHNS and CDR2 is SASEGT. This CDR3 has 15 amino acids. The CDR3 here is CASRSGTGPINEQFF. CDR3 sequence (DNA): TGTGCCAGCAGGTCCGGGACAGGGCCGATCAATGAGCAGTTCTTC.

The rearrangement uses TRBV12-3 or TRBV12-4 and TRBJ2-7; D not certain. The ends were cut back, 7 bases at V and 0 bases at J, with 13 bases in the middle. The CDR3 runs to 14 residues. The CDR3 region has the DNA TGTGCCAGCAATTATCTGGGCCACTCCTACGAGCAGTACTTC. Translation: CASNYLGHSYEQYF.

Many counts were recorded for this clonotype. V and J are TRBV6-5 and TRBJ2-2; TRBD1 matches 9 bases. CDR3 length: 16 amino acids. After removal of 6 bases from V and 4 bases from J, the junction contained 9 bases not matched to a gene. CDR1 MNHEY and CDR2 SVGAGI come from the germline V gene. CDR3 residues: CASRLRGTGTTGELFF. In DNA, the CDR3 is TGTGCCAGCAGGCTACGCGGGACAGGGACCACCGGGGAGCTGTTTTTT.

The chain joins TRBV12-3 or TRBV12-4 to TRBJ1-1; D not resolved. V lost 4 bases, J lost 7 bases, and 16 bases lay in between. CDR3 size: 14 residues. The CDR3 DNA is TGTGCCAGCAGTTCCCCCCTAAGGGCTGGTGAAGCTTTCTTT. Translation gives CASSSPLRAGEAFF.

This clonotype was found once. At one boundary the junction diverges from the germline segment, which might be a read error. The CDR3 spells CANSNAAIGLIYGYTF. CDR3 sequence (DNA): TGTGCCAACAGTAACGCGGCGATCGGGCTTATCTATGGCTACACCTTC. The chain combines TRBV6-1 with TRBJ1-2, with D hard to call. Germline V gene data show CDR1 as MNHNS and CDR2 as SASEGT. This CDR3 is built from 16 residues.

The J gene is TRBJ1-2, the V gene TRBV19, with 8 bases lining up with TRBD1. The CDR3 length is 13 residues. V was clipped by 8 bases and J by 7 bases; unmatched bases: 9. Germline CDR1 reads LNHDA; CDR2 reads SQIVND (reference sequence). This CDR3 is CASLLPGGLGYTF. CDR3 coding DNA: TGTGCCAGTCTCCTCCCAGGGGGCCTTGGCTACACCTTC.

The chain couples TRBV7-6 to TRBJ1-2; no firm D call. Germline-derived CDR1 and CDR2 are SGHVS and FNYEAQ. The ends were cut back, 6 bases at V and 8 bases at J, with 13 bases in the middle. This CDR3 has 12 amino acids. This chain's CDR3 is CASRNDLRGYTF. The CDR3 DNA follows: TGTGCCAGCAGAAATGACCTCAGGGGCTACACCTTC.

The chain joins TRBV27 to TRBJ2-3, with D tentatively TRBD2 (6 bases). Germline loops: CDR1 MNHEY, CDR2 SMNVEV (reference sequence). This CDR3 spans 18 amino acids. V was cut by 6 bases and J by 4 bases, with 26 bases left in between. The CDR3 bases are TGTGCCAGCAGCCTCACCCAGACCCCTCCAGGAGGGGCAGATACGCAGTATTTT. This translates into CASSLTQTPPGGADTQYF.

Of note for this clonotype: One junction end does not reproduce the germline sequence, and a read error may be involved. The V gene is TRBV7-4, the J gene TRBJ2-5; TRBD2 is a possible D gene (5 bases). This CDR3 is built from 14 residues. Germline loops: CDR1 SGHVT, CDR2 SQSDAQ. In nucleotides, the CDR3 is TGTACCAGCAGCTTAGGAGGTCTGCGAGAGACCCAGTACTTC. Translation gives CTSSLGGLRETQYF.

This clonotype was seen many times. V is TRBV7-2 and J is TRBJ1-5; D may be TRBD1 (5 bases). This CDR3 comprises 16 residues. Germline CDR1 reads SGHTA; CDR2 reads FQGNSA. V gave up 2 bases and J gave up 0 bases, with 11 bases separating them. CDR3 bases: TGTGCCAGCAGCTTAAGGGCAGGGATTAGCAATCAGCCCCAGCATTTT. It translates to CASSLRAGISNQPQHF.

J is TRBJ2-1 and V is TRBV27, with a possible D match to TRBD1 (6 bases). This CDR3 region has 14 residues. V gave up 5 bases and J gave up 8 bases, with 16 bases separating them. The germline V gene encodes CDR1 MNHEY and CDR2 SMNVEV (reference sequence). The CDR3 sequence is CASSLDGDMDEQFF. DNA for the CDR3: TGTGCCAGCAGTCTTGACGGGGACATGGATGAGCAGTTCTTC.

The gene calls are TRBV28 and TRBJ2-4, with TRBD1 matching 9 bases. Trimming took 6 bases from V and 8 from J; bases not matched to a gene: 8. Per germline, CDR1 MDHEN and CDR2 SYDVKM. This CDR3 region has 14 residues. The CDR3 protein is CASRVRDRADIQYF. The CDR3 coding sequence is TGTGCCAGCAGGGTACGGGACAGGGCGGACATTCAGTACTTC.

The chain uses TRBV27 and TRBJ2-1; D is unresolved. The V and J ends lost 5 bases and 10 bases respectively, with 12 bases between them. In germline, CDR1 is MNHEY, CDR2 SMNVEV (reference sequence). The CDR3 sequence is 12 residues long. CDR3 loop: CASSPNGHEQFF. In DNA form, the CDR3 reads TGTGCCAGCAGTCCCAACGGCCACGAGCAGTTCTTC.

The V and J genes are TRBV6-2 or TRBV6-3 and TRBJ2-3, with TRBD2 identical over 7 bases. Germline loops: CDR1 MNHEY, CDR2 SVGEGT. V was pared by 10 bases and J by 1 base, with 8 bases of the junction left unmatched. This CDR3 region has 14 residues. In DNA, the CDR3 is TGTGCCACCACAAGCAGCGGGGGCACAGATACGCAGTATTTT. Its protein is CATTSSGGTDTQYF.

On this clonotype: This may be a read error, as it is one base from a much larger clone. The conserved phenylalanine or tryptophan normally closing the CDR3 is absent here, so this likely arose from a read error. This rearrangement joins TRBV7-6 to TRBJ2-2; no clear D. V lost 5 bases and J 4 bases, leaving 5 bases between the germline ends. The germline V gene has CDR1 SGHVS and CDR2 FNYEAQ. The CDR3 loop spans 12 amino acids. The CDR3 DNA is TGTGCCAGCAGCCCCCCCACCGGGGAGCTGTTTTCT. Its protein product is CASSPPTGELFS.

The chain recombines TRBV28 with TRBJ2-3; no firm D call. The CDR3 has 15 amino acids. In germline, CDR1 is MDHEN, CDR2 SYDVKM. The germline V and J ends were trimmed by 2 bases and 0 bases, with 9 bases remaining between them. The CDR3 sequence: CASSLRLTSTDTQYF. In nucleotides, the CDR3 is TGTGCCAGCAGTTTAAGACTGACTAGCACAGATACGCAGTATTTT.

This clonotype was recorded many times. The genes are TRBV11-1 and TRBJ1-1; 10 nucleotides line up with TRBD1. CDR1 is SGHAT and CDR2 is FQDESV in the germline V gene (reference sequence). The CDR3 is 16 residues long. Trimming cost V 5 bases and J 1 base; bases outside gene matches: 7. The DNA of the CDR3 is TGTGCCAGCAGCAGGGGACAGGGGAGGGCGAACACTGAAGCTTTCTTT. Translating it yields CASSRGQGRANTEAFF.

This clonotype came up many times. J is TRBJ1-2 and V is TRBV12-3 or TRBV12-4, with a tentative D call TRBD1 (6 bases). The V end lost 4 bases, the J end lost 4 bases, and 7 bases lay between the germline ends. The CDR3 sequence is 12 residues long. The CDR3 is CASSSDSYGYTF. The CDR3 region has the DNA TGTGCCAGCAGTTCGGACAGCTATGGCTACACCTTC.

There are a few counts of this clonotype. This rearrangement joins TRBV6-2 or TRBV6-3 to TRBJ2-2; the D gene could be TRBD1 or TRBD2 (5 bases each). Germline V CDR1 and CDR2: MNHEY, SVGEGT. V lost 8 bases to trimming and J lost 3 bases, with 13 bases between them. This CDR3 spans 14 amino acids. In DNA, the CDR3 is TGTGCCAGCCGCCCGGGACGGTACACCGGGGAGCTGTTTTTT. Its translation is CASRPGRYTGELFF.

This chain uses TRBV4-2 with TRBJ2-7; perhaps TRBD1 as D (5 bases). From germline, CDR1 is LGHNA and CDR2 YNFKEQ. The CDR3 sequence is 15 residues long. With 3 bases removed from V and 0 bases from J, the gap between germline ends came to 12 bases. This CDR3 reads CASSHEQESSYEQYF. CDR3 DNA sequence: TGTGCCAGCAGCCACGAACAGGAGAGCTCCTACGAGCAGTACTTC.

This chain links TRBV7-8 with TRBJ1-2, with a weak D call TRBD1 (5 bases). Trimming shortened V by 8 bases and J by 6 bases, and 16 bases separated the two germline ends. Per germline, CDR1 SGHVS and CDR2 FQNEAQ. The CDR3 has 13 residues. The CDR3 DNA reads as TGTGCCAGCGCGCTAACCGCGGGGGATGGCTACACCTTC. It translates to CASALTAGDGYTF.

In this sample, this clonotype turned up a few times. The chain carries TRBV7-6 and TRBJ2-2; TRBD2 is a possible D gene (6 bases). CDR3 length equals 15 residues. Germline values: CDR1 SGHVS, CDR2 FNYEAQ. V gave up 1 base and J gave up 6 bases, with 12 bases separating them. CDR3 sequence (DNA): TGTGCCAGCAGCTTAGAGGCTAGCGAGGCCGGGGAGCTGTTTTTT. Translating gives CASSLEASEAGELFF. The full variable domain, completed using reference TRBV7-6 and TRBJ2-2, is GAGVSQSPRYKVTKRGQDVALRCDPISGHVSLYWYRQALGQGPEFLTYFNYEAQQDKSGLPNDRFSAERPEGSISTLTIQRTEQRDSAMYRCASSLEASEAGELFFGEGSRLTVL.